This TCR beta chain was identified in a study of cytomegalovirus exposure and HLA in healthy donors. Assay used: immunoSEQ multiplex PCR; TCRdb lists only in-frame clones, some missing. Counted here are roughly 200,000 clones, approximately 86% occurring once; the ten biggest clones make up around 7.2%. The study's findings and limits: The finding came from a later analysis; first-cohort TCR clusters tended to co-occur in the roughly 120 validation repertoires. Reported performance of the classifier showed diagnosis of cytomegalovirus status with high specificity and sensitivity. The study labeled about 160 TCR beta chains cytomegalovirus-associated.

Notes on this clone: Its specificity is not known.

The donors were members of the roughly 120-subject validation cohort (separate from the 666-subject first cohort). The CDR3 has 14 amino acids. J lost 6 bases, V lost 3 bases, and 7 bases had no gene match. Germline loops: CDR1 MNHEY, CDR2 SVGAGI. The chain is built from TRBV6-5 and TRBJ2-7; 8 nucleotides align to TRBD1. This TCR was recovered from a man aged 25-45 years in good health and CMV-seropositive. The sequenced material came from PBMCs. In DNA form, the CDR3 reads TGTGCCAGCAGTTATGCAGGGGGCGCGGGCGAGCAGTACTTC. Its protein product is CASSYAGGAGEQYF.